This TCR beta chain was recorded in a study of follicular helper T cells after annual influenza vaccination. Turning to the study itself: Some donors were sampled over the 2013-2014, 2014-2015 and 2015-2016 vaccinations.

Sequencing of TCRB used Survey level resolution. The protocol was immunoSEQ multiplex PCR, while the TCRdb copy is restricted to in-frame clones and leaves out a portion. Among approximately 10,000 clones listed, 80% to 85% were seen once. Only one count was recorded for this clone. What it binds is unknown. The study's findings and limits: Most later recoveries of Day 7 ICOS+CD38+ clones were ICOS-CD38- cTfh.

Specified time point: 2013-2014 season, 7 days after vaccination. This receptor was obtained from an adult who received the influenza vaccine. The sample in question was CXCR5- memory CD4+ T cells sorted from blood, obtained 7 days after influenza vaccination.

The CDR3 bases are TGTGCCAGCAGCTCCAACGTACCGGGACAGGGGGATCAGCCCCAGCATTTT. Translating it yields CASSSNVPGQGDQPQHF. The chain recombines TRBV7-9 with TRBJ1-5, with 11 bases matching TRBD1. CDR1 is SEHNR, CDR2 FQNEAQ, per germline (reference sequence). The junction had 10 bases not matched to a gene; V was cut back by 4 bases and J by 5 bases. This CDR3 is built from 17 residues.